The present TCR beta chain was sequenced within a study of T cell repertoires in cytomegalovirus infection. The wider study: CMV epitopes used comprised recently identified HLA-C-restricted ones and well-studied HLA-B-restricted ones. TCR beta signatures that were public indicated CMV infection and matching HLA type. General study findings and limits: Dominating the ex vivo response were TCR beta clonotypes that were CMV-specific and HLA-C-restricted.

Deletions cut 2 bases from V and 11 bases from J, with 7 bases between. This CDR3 is 12 amino acids long. Germline V gives CDR1 SEHNR, CDR2 FQNEAQ (reference sequence). TCRdb re-called the reads with MiXCR, one entry per CDR3 protein. There are roughly 920,000 distinct CDR3 sequences in the sample; approximately 33% occur only once, and about an eighth lies in the top ten. This clonotype has more than one count but fewer than ten. Its antigen is still unknown. This sequence was found in a human donor in good health (CMV status not recorded). Some clones in this sample may be carry-over from other donors' samples. This specimen was cultured CD8+ T cells from PBMCs, taken from culture after CMV antigen stimulation. The chain has TRBV7-9 and TRBJ1-6; the D is unclear. The CDR3 DNA follows: TGTGCCAGCAGCTTACAGGCGGCACCCCTCCACTTT. Translating it yields CASSLQAAPLHF.